This entry concerns a single T cell receptor beta chain. Its matching antigen is unknown. The sample originates from a study of brain T cells in children with intractable seizures. Produced via immunoSEQ multiplex PCR; TCRdb's table is partial and in-frame only. The sample holds approximately 330,000 clones, about 93% seen once. The V end was cut by 3 bases, the J end by 1 base, with 12 bases between. The CDR3 is made up of 15 amino acids. CDR1 is MGHDK, CDR2 SYGVNS, per germline. Regarding the study as a whole: Absence of clones before surgery may stem from lower sequencing depth. Only CDR3 sequence similarity suggested viral specificity, without known HCMV serostatus.

Described time point: blood from clinic visit 5 months post-surgery; TSC patient then seizure free. The sequenced cases were selected for having the highest brain T cell transcript signatures. Before surgery, patients took at least one anti-epileptic drug. This sequence joins TRBV25-1 and TRBJ2-5, with unresolved D. The material sequenced was peripheral blood, taken 4 to 5 months after surgery. The sequence was obtained from a boy less than two years old with tuberous sclerosis and intractable seizures. The CDR3 bases are TGTGCCAGCAGTGATGCAGGACGGTCCCAAGAGACCCAGTACTTC. Residues: CASSDAGRSQETQYF.